The rows below give T cell receptor beta chains drawn from one sample of a study of blood T cell repertoires in COVID-19. TCRdb keeps only in-frame clones here, not all; method: immunoSEQ multiplex PCR. The sample includes about 300,000 clones, 89% of them seen just once. The specimen sequenced was peripheral blood. These receptors all come from a woman younger than 45 with COVID-19, enrolled during active disease. CDR3s include the opening cysteine and the closing phenylalanine or tryptophan. A D gene is named only where the DNA matches it firmly. Expanded clones get a size class; other rows say once, few or many, or leave the size out.

j_gene: TRBJ1-1; v_gene: TRBV5-1; abundance: NA; d_gene: TRBD1; CDR3aa: CASSEQGTNTEAFF; CDR3nt: TGCGCCAGCAGCGAACAGGGGACTAACACTGAAGCTTTCTTT
j_gene: TRBJ1-4; v_gene: TRBV28; abundance: once; d_gene: NA; CDR3aa: CASRESGKLFF; CDR3nt: TGTGCCAGCAGGGAGTCGGGAAAACTGTTTTTT
j_gene: TRBJ1-6; v_gene: TRBV19; abundance: NA; d_gene: TRBD1; CDR3aa: CASSIGQGGSPLHF; CDR3nt: TGTGCCAGTAGTATTGGACAGGGTGGCTCACCCCTCCACTTT
j_gene: TRBJ1-2; v_gene: TRBV19; abundance: NA; d_gene: TRBD1; CDR3aa: CASGQGAYGYTF; CDR3nt: TGTGCCAGTGGACAGGGGGCGTATGGCTACACCTTC
j_gene: TRBJ1-2; v_gene: TRBV4-1; abundance: NA; d_gene: TRBD1; CDR3aa: CASSPGQGFGYTF; CDR3nt: TGCGCCAGCAGCCCAGGACAGGGTTTTGGCTACACCTTC
j_gene: TRBJ1-2; v_gene: TRBV6-5; abundance: NA; d_gene: TRBD1; CDR3aa: CASRRGTGSYGYTF; CDR3nt: TGTGCCAGCAGACGGGGGACAGGGAGCTATGGCTACACCTTC
j_gene: TRBJ1-2; v_gene: TRBV7-2; abundance: NA; d_gene: NA; CDR3aa: CASSLTQVHGYTF; CDR3nt: TGTGCCAGCAGCCTAACCCAGGTCCATGGCTACACCTTC
j_gene: TRBJ1-4; v_gene: TRBV7-9; abundance: NA; d_gene: TRBD1; CDR3aa: CASSHTGGDEKLFF; CDR3nt: TGTGCCAGCAGCCATACAGGGGGAGATGAAAAACTGTTTTTT
j_gene: TRBJ1-6; v_gene: TRBV19; abundance: NA; d_gene: TRBD1; CDR3aa: CASSMRDSRSPLHF; CDR3nt: TGTGCCAGTAGTATGAGGGACAGCAGATCACCCCTCCACTTT
j_gene: TRBJ1-2; v_gene: TRBV19; abundance: NA; d_gene: NA; CDR3aa: CASKQSYGYTF; CDR3nt: TGTGCCAGTAAACAGTCCTATGGCTACACCTTC
j_gene: TRBJ2-2; v_gene: TRBV5-1; abundance: NA; d_gene: NA; CDR3aa: CASSFGDTGELFF; CDR3nt: TGCGCCAGCAGCTTCGGGGATACCGGGGAGCTGTTTTTT
j_gene: TRBJ2-1; v_gene: TRBV7-6; abundance: NA; d_gene: NA; CDR3aa: CASSFYSQRPGYNEQFF; CDR3nt: TGTGCCAGCAGCTTTTACTCGCAGCGCCCCGGATACAATGAGCAGTTCTTC
j_gene: TRBJ1-6; v_gene: TRBV5-5; abundance: NA; d_gene: NA; CDR3aa: CASSPLVLSNSPLHF; CDR3nt: TGTGCCAGCAGCCCCCTGGTACTAAGTAATTCACCCCTCCACTTT
j_gene: TRBJ1-6; v_gene: TRBV20-1; abundance: NA; d_gene: NA; CDR3aa: CSASPQGTLHF; CDR3nt: TGCAGTGCTAGCCCCCAGGGTACCCTCCACTTT
j_gene: TRBJ1-1; v_gene: TRBV2; abundance: NA; d_gene: NA; CDR3aa: CATLGGAEAFF; CDR3nt: TGTGCCACCCTCGGAGGCGCTGAAGCTTTCTTT
j_gene: TRBJ2-2; v_gene: TRBV11-3; abundance: NA; d_gene: TRBD2; CDR3aa: CASSVRLAGPNTGELFF; CDR3nt: TGTGCCAGCAGCGTGAGACTAGCGGGGCCAAACACCGGGGAGCTGTTTTTT
j_gene: TRBJ1-1; v_gene: TRBV5-4; abundance: NA; d_gene: NA; CDR3aa: CASSLVGTDTEAFF; CDR3nt: TGTGCCAGCAGCTTGGTGGGCACTGACACTGAAGCTTTCTTT
j_gene: TRBJ2-3; v_gene: TRBV7-2; abundance: NA; d_gene: NA; CDR3aa: CASSLEGLNTDTQYF; CDR3nt: TGTGCCAGCAGCTTAGAGGGGCTTAACACAGATACGCAGTATTTT
j_gene: TRBJ1-1; v_gene: TRBV3-1/TRBV3-2; abundance: few; d_gene: TRBD1; CDR3aa: CASSPGTGTLNTEAFF; CDR3nt: TGTGCCAGCAGCCCGGGGACAGGGACCCTTAACACTGAAGCTTTCTTT
j_gene: TRBJ1-5; v_gene: TRBV29-1; abundance: NA; d_gene: TRBD1; CDR3aa: CSVGGTGLNQPQHF; CDR3nt: TGCAGCGTTGGGGGGACAGGGTTAAATCAGCCCCAGCATTTT
j_gene: TRBJ1-2; v_gene: TRBV6-6; abundance: few; d_gene: TRBD1; CDR3aa: CASTRTGDGYTF; CDR3nt: TGTGCCAGCACCCGGACAGGGGATGGCTACACCTTC
j_gene: TRBJ2-5; v_gene: TRBV3-1/TRBV3-2; abundance: NA; d_gene: NA; CDR3aa: CASLAGNYKETQYF; CDR3nt: TGTGCCAGCCTCGCCGGCAACTACAAAGAGACCCAGTACTTC
j_gene: TRBJ2-3; v_gene: TRBV28; abundance: NA; d_gene: TRBD2; CDR3aa: CASKAGGLGNTQYF; CDR3nt: TGTGCCAGCAAGGCGGGGGGTTTGGGGAATACGCAGTATTTT
j_gene: TRBJ2-3; v_gene: TRBV7-9; abundance: NA; d_gene: TRBD2; CDR3aa: CASSLGPGGGGTDTQYF; CDR3nt: TGTGCCAGCAGCTTAGGGCCTGGCGGGGGAGGTACAGATACGCAGTATTTT
j_gene: TRBJ1-4; v_gene: TRBV6-5; abundance: NA; d_gene: NA; CDR3aa: CASSRDTNEKLFF; CDR3nt: TGTGCCAGCAGCCGGGACACCAATGAAAAACTGTTTTTT
j_gene: TRBJ1-6; v_gene: TRBV5-1; abundance: NA; d_gene: NA; CDR3aa: CANKLGSSYNSPLHF; CDR3nt: TGCGCCAACAAACTCGGGAGCTCCTATAATTCACCCCTCCACTTT
j_gene: TRBJ2-2; v_gene: TRBV5-6; abundance: NA; d_gene: TRBD2; CDR3aa: CASSWGSGGHTGELFF; CDR3nt: TGTGCCAGCAGCTGGGGCAGCGGGGGCCACACCGGGGAGCTGTTTTTT
j_gene: TRBJ1-6; v_gene: TRBV4-1; abundance: NA; d_gene: TRBD1; CDR3aa: CASSQGTGGNSPLHF; CDR3nt: TGCGCCAGCAGCCAAGGGACAGGGGGTAATTCACCCCTCCACTTT
j_gene: TRBJ2-1; v_gene: TRBV4-1; abundance: once; d_gene: TRBD2; CDR3aa: CASSQGRTSANEQFF; CDR3nt: TGCGCCAGCAGCCAAGGGAGGACTAGCGCCAATGAGCAGTTCTTC
j_gene: TRBJ1-4; v_gene: TRBV27; abundance: once; d_gene: NA; CDR3aa: CASSLYKGRFEKLFF; CDR3nt: TGTGCCAGCAGTTTATATAAGGGGCGTTTTGAAAAACTGTTTTTT
j_gene: TRBJ2-3; v_gene: TRBV27; abundance: NA; d_gene: NA; CDR3aa: CASSLSGLGRTSTDTQYF; CDR3nt: TGTGCCAGCAGTTTATCGGGTCTCGGACGGACTAGCACAGATACGCAGTATTTT
j_gene: TRBJ1-2; v_gene: TRBV5-4; abundance: NA; d_gene: TRBD1; CDR3aa: CASRTDRALNYGYTF; CDR3nt: TGTGCCAGCAGAACAGACAGGGCGCTTAACTATGGCTACACCTTC
j_gene: TRBJ2-3; v_gene: TRBV7-9; abundance: NA; d_gene: NA; CDR3aa: CASSLGQAITDTQYF; CDR3nt: TGTGCCAGCAGCTTAGGACAGGCTATCACAGATACGCAGTATTTT
j_gene: TRBJ1-3; v_gene: TRBV21-1; abundance: NA; d_gene: NA; CDR3aa: CASRNLSSGNTIYF; CDR3nt: TGTGCCAGCAGAAACTTGTCAAGTGGAAACACCATATATTTT
j_gene: TRBJ2-2; v_gene: TRBV24-1; abundance: NA; d_gene: NA; CDR3aa: CATSDLGHSRTGELFF; CDR3nt: TGTGCCACCAGTGATTTAGGCCACTCCAGGACCGGGGAGCTGTTTTTT
j_gene: TRBJ1-2; v_gene: TRBV6-6; abundance: NA; d_gene: TRBD1; CDR3aa: CASSLEGWTGANYGYTF; CDR3nt: TGTGCCAGCAGTCTGGAAGGGTGGACAGGGGCAAACTATGGCTACACCTTC
j_gene: TRBJ1-6; v_gene: TRBV14; abundance: once; d_gene: NA; CDR3aa: CASSQENSPLHF; CDR3nt: TGTGCCAGCAGCCAGGAGAATTCACCCCTCCACTTT
j_gene: TRBJ1-1; v_gene: TRBV5-8; abundance: NA; d_gene: TRBD1; CDR3aa: CASSLVTGGDTEAFF; CDR3nt: TGTGCCAGCAGCTTGGTTACAGGGGGGGACACTGAAGCTTTCTTT
j_gene: TRBJ1-3; v_gene: TRBV7-6; abundance: NA; d_gene: NA; CDR3aa: CASSLAVSGTRGNTIYF; CDR3nt: TGTGCCAGCAGCTTAGCGGTGTCCGGGACACGAGGAAACACCATATATTTT
j_gene: TRBJ1-1; v_gene: TRBV18; abundance: many; d_gene: TRBD1; CDR3aa: CASSPGQFNTEAFF; CDR3nt: TGTGCCAGCTCACCGGGACAGTTTAACACTGAAGCTTTCTTT
j_gene: TRBJ2-2; v_gene: TRBV4-1; abundance: NA; d_gene: TRBD2; CDR3aa: CASSPAGGRTGELFF; CDR3nt: TGCGCCAGCAGCCCTGCCGGGGGGAGGACCGGGGAGCTGTTTTTT
j_gene: TRBJ2-5; v_gene: TRBV5-1; abundance: NA; d_gene: NA; CDR3aa: CASSLGRTRVQTQYF; CDR3nt: TGCGCCAGCAGCTTGGGAAGGACCAGGGTGCAGACCCAGTACTTC
j_gene: TRBJ2-1; v_gene: TRBV6-6; abundance: NA; d_gene: NA; CDR3aa: CASCLGLSSYNEQFF; CDR3nt: TGTGCCAGCTGCCTCGGGTTGAGCTCCTACAATGAGCAGTTCTTC
j_gene: TRBJ2-1; v_gene: TRBV6-5; abundance: once; d_gene: TRBD2; CDR3aa: CASGTSNNEQFF; CDR3nt: TGTGCCAGCGGGACTAGTAACAATGAGCAGTTCTTC
j_gene: TRBJ1-3; v_gene: TRBV27; abundance: NA; d_gene: NA; CDR3aa: CASTQGVGSGNTIYF; CDR3nt: TGTGCCAGCACCCAAGGGGTAGGCTCTGGAAACACCATATATTTT
j_gene: TRBJ1-2; v_gene: TRBV2; abundance: NA; d_gene: TRBD1; CDR3aa: CASSEMDRGGYYGYTF; CDR3nt: TGTGCCAGCAGTGAAATGGACAGGGGGGGCTACTATGGCTACACCTTC
j_gene: TRBJ1-1; v_gene: TRBV7-9; abundance: NA; d_gene: NA; CDR3aa: CASSLFSDTEAFF; CDR3nt: TGTGCCAGCAGCTTGTTCTCGGACACTGAAGCTTTCTTT
j_gene: TRBJ2-1; v_gene: TRBV5-4; abundance: NA; d_gene: NA; CDR3aa: CASRVRGEQFF; CDR3nt: TGTGCCAGCAGAGTACGGGGGGAGCAGTTCTTC
j_gene: TRBJ1-2; v_gene: TRBV7-2; abundance: NA; d_gene: NA; CDR3aa: CASSLVSEYGYTF; CDR3nt: TGTGCCAGCAGCTTAGTTAGCGAATATGGCTACACCTTC
j_gene: TRBJ2-3; v_gene: TRBV27; abundance: NA; d_gene: NA; CDR3aa: CASSFLASTDTQYF; CDR3nt: TGTGCCAGCAGTTTTTTAGCGAGCACAGATACGCAGTATTTT
j_gene: TRBJ1-2; v_gene: TRBV6-2/TRBV6-3; abundance: NA; d_gene: TRBD1; CDR3aa: CASSYWDRVDYGYTF; CDR3nt: TGTGCCAGCAGTTACTGGGACAGGGTAGACTATGGCTACACCTTC